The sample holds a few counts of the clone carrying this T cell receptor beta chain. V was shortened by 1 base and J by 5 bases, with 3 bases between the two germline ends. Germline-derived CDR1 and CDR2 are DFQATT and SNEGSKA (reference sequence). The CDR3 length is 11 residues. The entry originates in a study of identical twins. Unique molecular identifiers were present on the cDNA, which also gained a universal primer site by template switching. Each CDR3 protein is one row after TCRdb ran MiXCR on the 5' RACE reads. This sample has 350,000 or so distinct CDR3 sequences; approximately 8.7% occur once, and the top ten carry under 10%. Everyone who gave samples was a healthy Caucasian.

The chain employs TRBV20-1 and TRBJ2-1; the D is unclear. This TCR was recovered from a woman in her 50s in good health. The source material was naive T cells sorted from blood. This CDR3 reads CSARANNEQFF. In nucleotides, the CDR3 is TGCAGTGCTAGAGCAAACAATGAGCAGTTCTTC.